The 28 T cell receptor beta chains below were found in one sample sequenced in a study of type 1 and type 2 diabetes patients. The PCR template was genomic DNA. A primer set of 30 forward and 13 reverse primers amplified the CDR3. TCRdb independently ran MiXCR on the multiplex PCR reads; one entry per CDR3 protein. The sample shows approximately 260,000 distinct CDR3 sequences, approximately 50% of them seen only once. Sequences were obtained from peripheral blood mononuclear cells (PBMCs). Source of these receptors: a man aged 18 to 30 with type 2 diabetes.

This clonotype came up a few times. V usage is TRBV19 and J usage is TRBJ1-2; D perhaps matches TRBD1 (5 bases). The germline V gene has CDR1 LNHDA and CDR2 SQIVND (reference sequence). V was clipped by 8 bases and J by 4 bases, with 8 bases between them. CDR3 length: 11 residues. CDR3 in amino acids: CASQGPYGYTF. CDR3 in DNA: TGTGCCAGTCAGGGACCCTATGGCTACACCTTC.

This clonotype was observed at least ten times. The chain couples TRBV7-2 to TRBJ1-1; possible D gene TRBD1, 6 bases. V shed 5 bases and J shed 5 bases, with 18 bases lying between them. The CDR3 has 15 residues. From germline, CDR1 is SGHTA and CDR2 FQGNSA. In DNA, the CDR3 is TGTGCCAGCAGCCCGCTTCGACTTCAGGGGACTGAAGCTTTCTTT. It translates to CASSPLRLQGTEAFF.

The chain combines TRBV7-6 with TRBJ2-6; D remains ambiguous. V was cut by 8 bases and J by 0 bases, with 8 bases left in between. Germline V gene sequence: CDR1 SGHVS, CDR2 FNYEAQ. The CDR3 is made up of 14 amino acids. The CDR3 here is CASGADSGANVLTF. The CDR3 DNA is TGTGCCAGCGGAGCAGACTCTGGGGCCAACGTCCTGACTTTC.

In this sample, this clonotype turned up many times. This rearrangement joins TRBV25-1 to TRBJ1-1, with 7 bases aligning to TRBD1. J was trimmed by 0 bases and V by 6 bases; bases with no gene match: 4. The CDR3 totals 14 residues. CDR1 MGHDK and CDR2 SYGVNS come from the germline V gene. CDR3 in DNA: TGTGCCAGCAGACGGGGACAGTTGAACACTGAAGCTTTCTTT. Its translation: CASRRGQLNTEAFF.

This clonotype was picked up a small number of times. One end of the junction is discordant with germline, which a read error may explain. The CDR3 sequence: CASTVGSRTGSFSRDGYTF. The CDR3 DNA follows: TGTGCCAGCACCGTAGGGTCTAGGACAGGGTCCTTCTCACGGGATGGCTACACCTTC. This sequence joins TRBV9 and TRBJ1-2, with TRBD1 matching over 8 bases. There are 19 residues in the CDR3. CDR1 and CDR2 from the germline V gene are SGDLS and YYNGEE.

The chain's CDR3 is CASRGRMTVFPKLSEAFF. The CDR3 DNA sequence: TGTGCCAGCAGGGGACGAATGACGGTTTTCCCCAAGCTGAGTGAAGCTTTCTTT. This chain connects TRBV7-8 to TRBJ1-1; perhaps TRBD1 as D (5 bases). V lost 6 bases and J 7 bases, leaving 30 bases between the germline ends. Germline lookup yields CDR1 SGHVS and CDR2 FQNEAQ. This CDR3 spans 18 amino acids.

V and J are TRBV7-8 and TRBJ1-4; tentatively, D is TRBD1 (5 bases). Per germline, CDR1 SGHVS and CDR2 FQNEAQ. Trimming removed 2 bases at V and 6 bases at J, with 16 bases between. This CDR3 has 16 amino acids. The DNA of the CDR3 is TGTGCCAGCAGCTTAAATTTCTTGGACACCGATGAAAAACTGTTTTTT. This gives the protein CASSLNFLDTDEKLFF.

This chain links TRBV19 with TRBJ2-2; D ambiguous. CDR3 size: 12 residues. Trimming stripped 6 bases from V and 8 bases from J, with 10 bases between. Germline-derived CDR1 and CDR2 are LNHDA and SQIVND (reference sequence). The CDR3 protein is CASSHRGGELFF. The CDR3 nucleotides read TGTGCCAGTAGCCACCGTGGGGGGGAGCTGTTTTTT.

The gene calls are TRBV19 and TRBJ2-1; TRBD1 agrees at 7 bases. Germline-derived CDR1 and CDR2 are LNHDA and SQIVND (reference sequence). V was clipped by 4 bases and J by 8 bases; unmatched bases: 8. CDR3 size: 14 residues. CDR3 in DNA: TGTGCCAGTAGTAGGGGACAGTTAACCGATGAGCAGTTCTTC. Translation: CASSRGQLTDEQFF.

This clonotype was detected many times. The rearrangement uses TRBV20-1 and TRBJ2-3; the D call may be TRBD1 or TRBD2 (5 bases each). CDR3 length: 15 amino acids. Deletions cut 4 bases from V and 0 bases from J, with 14 bases between. In germline, CDR1 is DFQATT, CDR2 SNEGSKA (reference sequence). The CDR3 DNA sequence: TGCAGTGCTATCTGGGGCGAGGGGAGCACAGATACGCAGTATTTT. Its protein is CSAIWGEGSTDTQYF.

The chain couples TRBV2 to TRBJ2-1, with D possibly TRBD2 on 6 matching bases. The germline CDR1 and CDR2 sequences are SNHLY and FYNNEI. CDR3 length: 13 amino acids. Trimming took 3 bases from V and 5 from J, leaving 8 bases between them. The CDR3 loop reads CASSEGLDNEQFF. In nucleotides, the CDR3 is TGTGCCAGCAGTGAGGGACTCGACAATGAGCAGTTCTTC. The full variable domain, in which reference TRBV2 and TRBJ2-1 provide the parts outside the CDR3, is EPEVTQTPSHQVTQMGQEVILRCVPISNHLYFYWYRQILGQKVEFLVSFYNNEISEKSEIFDDQFSVERPDGSNFTLKIRSTKLEDSAMYFCASSEGLDNEQFFGPGTRLTVL.

This clonotype was observed a handful of times. The chain links TRBV20-1 to TRBJ2-7; D call uncertain. V was cut by 4 bases and J by 2 bases, with 12 bases left in between. This CDR3 contains 13 residues. CDR1 and CDR2 from the germline V gene are DFQATT and SNEGSKA (reference sequence). The CDR3 DNA is TGCAGTGCTACTCAACGCCTTACCTACGAGCAGTACTTC. Its protein product is CSATQRLTYEQYF.

V usage is TRBV4-3 and J usage is TRBJ1-2; 7 bases agree with TRBD1. Germline CDR1 and CDR2: LGHNA and YSLEER. This CDR3 has 15 amino acids. V lost 1 base, J lost 8 bases, and 10 bases stayed unmatched. CDR3 region: CASSQVGTDLEGYTF. In DNA, the CDR3 is TGCGCCAGCAGCCAAGTCGGGACAGACCTTGAGGGCTACACCTTC.

The chain carries TRBV20-1 and TRBJ2-1; D gene ambiguous. The CDR3 loop spans 13 amino acids. V gave up 3 bases and J gave up 7 bases, with 13 bases separating them. Germline values: CDR1 DFQATT, CDR2 SNEGSKA (reference sequence). Written as DNA, the CDR3 is TGCAGTGCTAGTGCTGTCAGGCTAAATGAGCAGTTCTTC. Its translation is CSASAVRLNEQFF.

The table lists this clonotype with a few counts. The chain is built from TRBV7-8 and TRBJ2-7; TRBD2 aligns across 8 bases. The CDR3 is made up of 15 amino acids. The V and J ends lost 5 bases and 1 base, in that order; junction bases with no gene match: 7. Germline CDR1 reads SGHVS; CDR2 reads FQNEAQ. CDR3 in DNA: TGTGCCAGCAGCCTACTTGTAGCGGGGTCCTACGAGCAGTACTTC. This translates into CASSLLVAGSYEQYF.

This chain connects TRBV7-3 to TRBJ2-1; D uncertain. CDR1 is SGHTA and CDR2 is FQGTGA in the germline V gene. The CDR3 loop spans 14 amino acids. Trimming removed 4 bases from V and 10 bases from J, with 17 bases in between. CDR3 region: CASSSTPGPSEQFF. The CDR3 DNA follows: TGTGCCAGCAGCTCGACTCCGGGCCCCTCCGAGCAGTTCTTC. The entire variable domain, with the rest obtained from reference TRBV7-3 and TRBJ2-1, is as follows: GAGVSQTPSNKVTEKGKYVELRCDPISGHTALYWYRQSLGQGPEFLIYFQGTGAADDSGLPNDRFFAVRPEGSVSTLKIQRTERGDSAVYLCASSSTPGPSEQFFGPGTRLTVL.

There are a few counts of this clonotype. This sequence joins TRBV7-2 and TRBJ2-7; D is undetermined. CDR3 size: 14 residues. Germline CDR1 SGHTA, CDR2 FQGNSA. V was pared by 4 bases and J by 1 base, with 11 bases between. This CDR3 reads CASSSRLMSYEQYF. DNA of the CDR3: TGTGCCAGCAGCTCCCGGTTGATGTCCTACGAGCAGTACTTC.

The rearrangement links TRBV25-1 to TRBJ1-1; 8 bases match TRBD1. There are 15 residues in the CDR3. Per the germline V gene, CDR1 is MGHDK and CDR2 is SYGVNS. The V and J ends lost 2 bases and 7 bases, in that order; junction bases with no gene match: 9. In nucleotides, the CDR3 is TGTGCCAGCAGTGAAGGGGGACAGGTAGTCGGTGAAGCTTTCTTT. Translation gives CASSEGGQVVGEAFF.

The V gene is TRBV28, the J gene TRBJ2-3; 11 bases line up with TRBD2. Germline CDR1 is MDHEN and CDR2 is SYDVKM. Unmatched junction bases numbered 5, after V lost 3 bases and J lost 0 bases. The CDR3 extends over 17 amino acids. This CDR3 is CASSLVLAGGSTDTQYF. CDR3 coding DNA: TGTGCCAGCAGTTTGGTCCTAGCGGGAGGAAGCACAGATACGCAGTATTTT.

Note on this clonotype: Because the CDR3's place on the DNA is in doubt, the DNA is left out and the CDR3 is given as listed by TCRdb. The chain uses TRBV11-1 and TRBJ1-2. Germline lookup yields CDR1 SGHAT and CDR2 FQDESV (reference sequence). The CDR3 length equals 18 residues, ends included. The CDR3 here is CASSFYICSYGTLYGYTF.

The V gene is TRBV6-6, the J gene TRBJ1-1; 9 bases map to TRBD1. CDR3 length: 15 amino acids. J gave up 4 bases and V 4 bases, and 7 bases lay outside the gene matches. CDR1 and CDR2 (germline): MNHNY, SVGAGI (reference sequence). CDR3 sequence reads: CASSSRDRVGTEAFF. CDR3 sequence (DNA): TGTGCCAGCAGTTCACGGGACAGGGTAGGCACTGAAGCTTTCTTT.

The chain has TRBV19 and TRBJ2-3; D gene ambiguous. The CDR3 is 16 amino acids. The germline V and J ends were trimmed by 0 bases and 0 bases, with 10 bases remaining between them. Germline V gene lookup returns CDR1 LNHDA and CDR2 SQIVND (reference sequence). CDR3 DNA sequence: TGTGCCAGTAGTATAGAGTGGTTTTCTAGCACAGATACGCAGTATTTT. Its protein product is CASSIEWFSSTDTQYF.

This clonotype occurred a few times. The chain joins TRBV19 to TRBJ1-4, with 8 bases lining up with TRBD1. The germline V gene encodes CDR1 LNHDA and CDR2 SQIVND (reference sequence). Unmatched junction bases numbered 6, after V lost 1 base and J lost 8 bases. This CDR3 contains 15 residues. The CDR3 spells CASSIAGTGKEKLFF. The CDR3 nucleotides read TGTGCCAGTAGTATAGCTGGGACAGGAAAAGAAAAACTGTTTTTT.

In its sample, this clonotype was seen many times. V usage is TRBV15 and J usage is TRBJ1-2; D is ambiguous. From germline, CDR1 is LNHNV and CDR2 YYDKDF (reference sequence). This CDR3 has 14 amino acids. V shed 5 bases and J shed 1 base, with 11 bases lying between them. CDR3 residues: CATSPIQHNYGYTF. The DNA for the CDR3 is TGTGCCACCAGCCCGATCCAGCATAACTATGGCTACACCTTC.

This clonotype has a handful of counts. This chain uses TRBV19 with TRBJ2-3; 10 bases align to TRBD2. This CDR3 contains 16 residues. Germline CDR1 reads LNHDA; CDR2 reads SQIVND (reference sequence). J gave up 1 base and V 0 bases, and 1 base lay outside the gene matches. CDR3 loop: CASSIEGLAGTDTQYF. DNA for the CDR3: TGTGCCAGTAGTATAGAAGGACTAGCGGGCACAGATACGCAGTATTTT.

The chain links TRBV10-1 to TRBJ2-1; unclear D gene. V was clipped by 3 bases and J by 2 bases, with 5 bases between them. In germline, CDR1 is WNHNN, CDR2 SYGVQD (reference sequence). The CDR3 has 13 amino acids. The CDR3, as DNA: TGCGCCAGCAGTGACAGGACCTACAATGAGCAGTTCTTC. It is translated as CASSDRTYNEQFF.

The rearrangement joins TRBV2 to TRBJ2-5; the D call may be TRBD1 or TRBD2 (5 bases each). V lost 7 bases to trimming and J lost 3 bases, with 12 bases between them. This CDR3 contains 13 residues. CDR1 and CDR2 (germline): SNHLY, FYNNEI. Written as DNA, the CDR3 is TGTGCCAGCACTAGGGACCAGGAAGAGACCCAGTACTTC. It translates to CASTRDQEETQYF.

This clonotype was recorded a few times. CDR3 sequence: CSALTGQNYEQYF. In nucleotides, the CDR3 is TGCAGCGCTTTAACGGGACAGAACTACGAGCAGTACTTC. The genes are TRBV29-1 and TRBJ2-7; 7 bases align to TRBD1. The germline gives CDR1 SQVTM, CDR2 ANQGSEA. With V trimmed by 7 bases and J by 3 bases, 9 bases remained unmatched. This CDR3 contains 13 residues.